This TCR beta chain was sequenced in a study of technical replicates of blood from several donors. Libraries were prepared by immunoSEQ multiplex PCR; TCRdb keeps only in-frame clonotypes and omits some of them. The table has some 85,000 clones, approximately 94% seen once. This TCR was sampled from a human donor in good health. The specimen sequenced was T cells isolated from PBMCs.

This CDR3 reads CSVGTGLDTEAFF. DNA of the CDR3: TGCAGCGTCGGGACAGGGTTGGACACTGAAGCTTTCTTT. The V call is TRBV29-1, the J call TRBJ1-1, with 9 bases that match TRBD1. Germline-derived CDR1 and CDR2 are SQVTM and ANQGSEA. The CDR3 is made up of 13 amino acids. J gave up 3 bases and V 6 bases, and 5 bases lay outside the gene matches.